This T cell receptor beta chain was sequenced in a study of T cells in Graves' hyperthyroidism and ophthalmopathy. At the level of the study: Sampling of peripheral blood happened at initial diagnosis, prior to any treatment.

The CDR3 spans 13 residues. Germline V lookup: CDR1 MNHEY, CDR2 SMNVEV (reference sequence). V lost 4 bases, J lost 2 bases, and 8 bases lay in between. Using RNA transcripts as the source, TCR beta CDR3 regions were amplified. The TCR CDR3 was amplified in a first-round RT-PCR using the HTBI primer set. MiXCR, applied by TCRdb to the multiplex PCR reads, yields one record per CDR3 protein. The sample lists some 400,000 distinct CDR3 sequences, approximately 13% occurring once. Aged 18 to 65, the patients had hyperthyroidism that was newly diagnosed and had lasted under 2 months. General study findings and limits: The model forecast ophthalmopathy, anticipating it by a median 6.5 months before onset. Most thyroid-expanded clonotypes above 0.001 were also found in blood.

Notes on this clonotype: What it binds is unknown.

This TCR was sampled from a man aged 25 to 45 with Graves' hyperthyroidism that later progressed to Graves' ophthalmopathy. Sequenced material: blood. The rearrangement joins TRBV27 to TRBJ2-5, with D unclear. The CDR3 spells CASSWREQETQYF. CDR3 in DNA: TGTGCCAGCAGTTGGAGAGAACAAGAGACCCAGTACTTC.